This T cell receptor (beta chain) appears in the sequencing data of a study of PD-1 blockade in classical Hodgkin lymphoma. Study-wide context: Treatment was intravenous nivolumab, 3 mg/kg every 2 weeks, until progression.

This clone was seen once. Its antigen is unknown. The CDR3 length is 18 residues. With V trimmed by 1 base and J by 1 base, 9 bases remained unmatched. Looked up from germline, CDR1 is MGHRA and CDR2 is YSYEKL. Study-level results: Diversity in CD4+ TCRs, unlike that measured in CD8+ TCRs, had risen significantly by C4D1. Nivolumab starters within 1 year of ASCT were excluded.

Time point here: cycle 4 day 1 (C4D1), after about 6 weeks of nivolumab. The patients all showed relapse after autologous stem cell transplantation, while their brentuximab vedotin exposure varied. The patients, who had relapsed/refractory classical Hodgkin lymphoma, achieved best responses of complete response, partial response or progressive disease. Sequencing used immunoSEQ multiplex PCR; TCRdb keeps in-frame clones, though not all of them. The table has around 40,000 clones, 70% to 85% seen once; the top ten hold 9.8%. This clonotype was sampled from a human donor with classical Hodgkin lymphoma. The chain uses TRBV4-1 and TRBJ2-2; the match to TRBD2 covers 7 bases. This sample comprised peripheral blood mononuclear cells (PBMCs), obtained before the fourth cycle of nivolumab. In DNA form, the CDR3 reads TGCGCCAGCAGCCAAGTCACGGGTATAGCGGGGAACACCGGGGAGCTGTTTTTT. This translates into CASSQVTGIAGNTGELFF.